The 11 T cell receptor beta chains given below trace back to one sample, sequenced in a study of shared clonotypes between healthy human individuals. Sequencing used immunoSEQ multiplex PCR; TCRdb keeps in-frame clones, though not all of them. This table holds millions of clones, about 92% found once. The sequenced material came from naive CD4+ T cells from PBMCs. This sample's subset: CD45RA+ positively selected. These receptors originate from a man aged 18 to 35 in good health. Some clones in this sample may be carry-over from other donors' samples.

The rearrangement joins TRBV10-2 to TRBJ2-2, with 7 bases lining up with TRBD2. The ends lost 4 bases at V and 7 bases at J; junction bases unmatched: 3. The CDR3 sequence is 13 residues long. Germline values: CDR1 WSHSY, CDR2 SAAADI. The CDR3 coding sequence is TGCGCCAGCAGTGCCAGGGAGGGCGGGGAGCTGTTTTTT. This translates into CASSAREGGELFF.

This clone was seen once. The gene calls are TRBV27 and TRBJ2-2; D is unresolved. This CDR3 has 12 amino acids. Trimming took 6 bases from V and 8 from J, leaving 10 bases between them. Germline-derived CDR1 and CDR2 are MNHEY and SMNVEV (reference sequence). The CDR3 is CASSRMGGELFF. The CDR3 coding sequence is TGTGCCAGCAGCCGCATGGGAGGGGAGCTGTTTTTT.

The CDR3 region has the DNA TGTGCCAGCAGCCATGGACAGTATAATTCACCCCTCCACTTT. This codes for CASSHGQYNSPLHF. V and J are TRBV5-6 and TRBJ1-6; D is possibly TRBD1 (6 bases). The CDR3 consists of 14 residues. Trimming took 4 bases from V and 4 from J, leaving 9 bases between them. CDR1 and CDR2 (germline): SGHDT, YYEEEE.

This clone was recorded a few times. The CDR3 loop reads CASRESTNTGELFF. The DNA of the CDR3 is TGTGCCAGCAGGGAATCAACGAACACCGGGGAGCTGTTTTTT. The gene calls are TRBV2 and TRBJ2-2, with unresolved D. The CDR3 totals 14 residues. Germline V CDR1 and CDR2: SNHLY, FYNNEI. Trimming left V 6 bases short and J 0 bases short, with 8 bases between.

V and J are TRBV5-1 and TRBJ2-7; the D gene could be TRBD1 or TRBD2 (6 bases each). The V and J ends lost 4 bases and 4 bases respectively, with 18 bases between them. CDR1 SGHRS and CDR2 YFSETQ come from the germline V gene. This CDR3 contains 15 residues. The CDR3: CASSPGAGTAYEQYF. CDR3 in DNA: TGCGCCAGCAGCCCGGGGGCCGGGACCGCTTACGAGCAGTACTTC.

The chain combines TRBV7-9 with TRBJ2-7; a possible D gene is TRBD1 (7 bases). Per germline, CDR1 SEHNR and CDR2 FQNEAQ (reference sequence). The CDR3 totals 16 residues. The germline V and J ends were trimmed by 0 bases and 7 bases, with 19 bases remaining between them. The CDR3 DNA reads as TGTGCCAGCAGCTTAGCCGGGGGACAGCCCTACGAAGAGCAGTACTTC. Translated: CASSLAGGQPYEEQYF. The variable domain in full, completed from reference TRBV7-9 and TRBJ2-7, reads DTGVSQNPRHKITKRGQNVTFRCDPISEHNRLYWYRQTLGQGPEFLTYFQNEAQLEKSRLLSDRFSAERPKGSFSTLEIQRTEQGDSAMYLCASSLAGGQPYEEQYFGPGTRLTVT.

The chain is built from TRBV7-2 and TRBJ2-1, with TRBD2 as a possible D gene (6 bases). The CDR3 is made up of 13 amino acids. Germline CDR1 reads SGHTA; CDR2 reads FQGNSA. V dropped 4 bases and J dropped 7 bases, with 11 bases sitting between them. The CDR3 coding sequence is TGTGCCAGCAGCTCCCAGACTAGAAATGAGCAGTTCTTC. Its protein is CASSSQTRNEQFF.

This sequence joins TRBV6-5 and TRBJ1-1; the D gene is possibly TRBD1 (5 bases). The CDR3 has 13 residues. Germline V gene lookup returns CDR1 MNHEY and CDR2 SVGAGI. Trimming removed 5 bases from V and 3 bases from J, with 10 bases in between. This CDR3 is CASSVQGDTEAFF. The CDR3 DNA is TGTGCCAGCAGTGTCCAGGGTGACACTGAAGCTTTCTTT.

This chain links TRBV18 with TRBJ2-3; D call uncertain. The V gene lost 3 bases and the J gene lost 4 bases, with 17 bases spanning the gap. Looked up from germline, CDR1 is KGHSH and CDR2 is LQKENI. The CDR3 is made up of 16 amino acids. The CDR3 sequence: CASSPNQPGNADTQYF. CDR3 bases: TGTGCCAGCTCACCCAACCAACCGGGCAACGCAGATACGCAGTATTTT.

The chain has TRBV6-4 and TRBJ2-2; 13 bases fit TRBD2. The CDR3 length is 16 residues. CDR1 MRHNA and CDR2 SNTAGT come from the germline V gene. V was clipped by 4 bases and J by 5 bases; unmatched bases: 4. The CDR3 spells CASSVQGLAGTGELFF. The CDR3 nucleotides read TGTGCCAGCAGTGTCCAGGGACTAGCGGGGACCGGGGAGCTGTTTTTT.

The chain combines TRBV5-6 with TRBJ2-3, with D possibly matching TRBD1 (6 bases). The V end was cut by 3 bases, the J end by 2 bases, with 10 bases between. The CDR3 is 14 residues long. Germline V gene lookup returns CDR1 SGHDT and CDR2 YYEEEE. This CDR3 is CASSWTVTTDTQYF. In DNA, the CDR3 is TGTGCCAGCAGCTGGACAGTCACCACAGATACGCAGTATTTT.